This TCR beta chain was recorded in a study of T cells in Graves' hyperthyroidism and ophthalmopathy. Study-wide background: Initial diagnosis, before any treatment, was when peripheral blood was collected.

Using RNA transcripts as the source, TCR beta CDR3 regions were amplified. HTBI primers were used for first-round RT-PCR of the TCR CDR3. TCRdb called the multiplex PCR reads again in MiXCR, with one record for every CDR3 protein. Seen here are 640,000 or so distinct CDR3 sequences, under 15% observed once, and the top ten hold approximately 4.3%. Comments on this clonotype: What it binds is not known.

Study-level findings and limits: A model of 13 V-J pairs discriminated ophthalmopathy from stable hyperthyroidism.

Sequenced input: blood. The TCR sequence derives from a woman in her forties with Graves' ophthalmopathy.

This chain's CDR3 is CASSLATTAPQYF. Written as DNA, the CDR3 is TGTGCCAGCAGTCTAGCGACGACCGCCCCTCAGTACTTC. This chain connects TRBV28 to TRBJ2-7; tentative D call: TRBD2 (6 bases). The V end was cut by 5 bases, the J end by 10 bases, with 18 bases between. The CDR3 totals 13 residues. Germline V gene lookup returns CDR1 MDHEN and CDR2 SYDVKM.